A selection of T cell receptor beta chains follows, all from one sample in a study of T cell responses to AZD1222 COVID-19 vaccine. Data came from immunoSEQ multiplex PCR; TCRdb stores just in-frame clones and leaves some out. In the table there are 150,000 to 200,000 clones, around nine tenths of which are singletons. Material: peripheral blood, obtained on day 0 of AZD1222 vaccination. All receptors derive from an adult in good health. Each CDR3 is given with its conserved first and last residue. Each record gives: V gene, CDR3 length, clone size, D gene, J gene, CDR3 DNA, CDR3 protein. D genes are given only for firm matches. The size entry is marked missing in some rows and otherwise reads once, few, many or a size class.

TRBV28,19,once,NA,TRBJ2-7,TGTGCCAGCAGCCTAAAGGGAGCAGGGTTTTCTATTCGGCCCTACGAGCAGTACTTC,CASSLKGAGFSIRPYEQYF
TRBV27,15,NA,TRBD2,TRBJ2-7,TGTGCCAGCAGTGTACTAGCGGGGGCCGGAGGGGAGCAGTACTTC,CASSVLAGAGGEQYF
TRBV4-1,14,NA,TRBD1,TRBJ1-1,TGCGCCAGCAGCCCCGTCCCGGGACAGCTTGAAGCTTTCTTT,CASSPVPGQLEAFF
TRBV11-2,16,NA,TRBD2,TRBJ2-1,TGTGCCAGCAGCTTGGGAGCGGGAGGCTCCTACAATGAGCAGTTCTTC,CASSLGAGGSYNEQFF
TRBV25-1,13,NA,NA,TRBJ2-7,TGTGCCAGCAGTGACCACGCGGACTACGAGCAGTACTTC,CASSDHADYEQYF
TRBV11-2,12,once,NA,TRBJ1-2,TGTGCCAGCAGCCCCGGACAGATTGGCTACACCTTC,CASSPGQIGYTF
TRBV7-3,15,NA,NA,TRBJ2-7,TGTGCCAGCAGCCGAAGTGGCGGGGGCACCTACGAGCAGTACTTC,CASSRSGGGTYEQYF
TRBV5-1,15,NA,TRBD2,TRBJ2-7,TGCGCCAGCAGCTTGGGACCCGGGACTAACTACGAGCAGTACTTC,CASSLGPGTNYEQYF
TRBV15,13,NA,TRBD1,TRBJ1-2,TGTGCCACCAGCCCAGACAGGGAGCATGGCTACACCTTC,CATSPDREHGYTF
TRBV15,13,NA,NA,TRBJ2-7,TGTGCCACCAGCAGGCATACAGGGTACGAGCAGTACTTC,CATSRHTGYEQYF
TRBV5-6,16,NA,TRBD1,TRBJ1-5,TGTGCCAGCAGTCAAGGACAGGGGAGGACCAATCAGCCCCAGCATTTT,CASSQGQGRTNQPQHF
TRBV7-9,14,NA,TRBD1,TRBJ1-1,TGTGCCAGCAGCTCGGGGACAGCGAACACTGAAGCTTTCTTT,CASSSGTANTEAFF
TRBV7-8,13,NA,TRBD1,TRBJ1-2,TGTGCCAGCAGCACCAGGGGGATTGAAGGCTACACCTTC,CASSTRGIEGYTF
TRBV4-2,15,NA,NA,TRBJ2-7,TGTGCCAGCAGCCAAAGGAGTGCAGGGACTTACGAGCAGTACTTC,CASSQRSAGTYEQYF
TRBV3-1/TRBV3-2,15,once,NA,TRBJ2-1,TGTGCCAGCAGCCCCCTTTTGGGGTCCTACAATGAGCAGTTCTTC,CASSPLLGSYNEQFF
TRBV9,16,NA,NA,TRBJ2-3,TGTGCCAGCAGCGTAGGAGGTTCGGGTTTGGTTGTTACGCAGTATTTT,CASSVGGSGLVVTQYF
TRBV24-1,11,NA,NA,TRBJ2-1,TGTGCCACCAGTGATCGGGATGAGCAGTTCTTC,CATSDRDEQFF
TRBV7-6,15,NA,TRBD2,TRBJ2-7,TGTGCCAGCAGCTTAGGGAGCGGGGGGGCCTACGAGCAGTACTTC,CASSLGSGGAYEQYF
TRBV6-6,14,NA,TRBD1,TRBJ2-5,TGTGCCAGCAGCAAGACAGGGGTACAAGAGACCCAGTACTTC,CASSKTGVQETQYF
TRBV27,14,NA,NA,TRBJ1-1,TGTGCCAGTAACCGAGGGCAGGGGAGCACTGAAGCTTTCTTT,CASNRGQGSTEAFF
TRBV6-5,15,NA,NA,TRBJ2-1,TGTGCCAGCAGTCCCTCCGACAGGACTAACAATGAGCAGTTCTTC,CASSPSDRTNNEQFF
TRBV27,15,NA,TRBD1,TRBJ1-2,TGTGCCAGCAGTTACCGGGACAGGCTTACTTATGGCTACACCTTC,CASSYRDRLTYGYTF
TRBV25-1,16,NA,NA,TRBJ1-5,TGTGCCAGCAGTGGAGAAGGAGGGTTCGGCAATCAGCCCCAGCATTTT,CASSGEGGFGNQPQHF
TRBV14,16,NA,TRBD1,TRBJ2-3,TGTGCCAGCAGCCAATGGGGGACAGGGGTAACAGATACGCAGTATTTT,CASSQWGTGVTDTQYF
TRBV19,18,NA,NA,TRBJ2-2,TGTGCCAGTAGTATATATCATGGGGCCCGGAGGAATACCGGGGAGCTGTTTTTT,CASSIYHGARRNTGELFF
TRBV18,15,NA,NA,TRBJ2-6,TGTGCCAGCCTCCTGGGCGTAGCTGGGGCCAACGTCCTGACTTTC,CASLLGVAGANVLTF
TRBV12-3/TRBV12-4,13,NA,NA,TRBJ1-1,TGTGCCAGCAACTATAAGCTGAACACTGAAGCTTTCTTT,CASNYKLNTEAFF
TRBV4-2,13,NA,NA,TRBJ2-3,TGTGCCAGCAGCCCTGCAGGCACAGATACGCAGTATTTT,CASSPAGTDTQYF
TRBV12-3/TRBV12-4,13,NA,NA,TRBJ1-4,TGTGCCAGCATTAGGAAGTACTATGAAAAACTGTTTTTT,CASIRKYYEKLFF
TRBV11-2,15,NA,TRBD1,TRBJ2-2,TGTGCCAGCAGCCCGCGGACAGGTGGGACCGGGGAGCTGTTTTTT,CASSPRTGGTGELFF
TRBV9,15,NA,NA,TRBJ2-1,TGTGCCAGCAGCGTAGGGGCAGGGTCCTACAATGAGCAGTTCTTC,CASSVGAGSYNEQFF
TRBV29-1,14,NA,NA,TRBJ2-7,TGCAGCGTTGAGAACACGGGAATTTCCTACGAGCAGTACTTC,CSVENTGISYEQYF
TRBV18,16,NA,TRBD1,TRBJ2-3,TGTGCCAGCTCACCACGGGGACAGCTAGGGGAAGATACGCAGTATTTT,CASSPRGQLGEDTQYF
TRBV9,14,NA,NA,TRBJ2-2,TGTGCCAGCAGCGCTTGGTCTAACACCGGGGAGCTGTTTTTT,CASSAWSNTGELFF
TRBV2,16,NA,NA,TRBJ1-6,TGTGCCAGCAGTACGAACAGGGCCTCTATTAATTCACCCCTCCACTTT,CASSTNRASINSPLHF
TRBV4-3,18,few,TRBD1,TRBJ2-2,TGCGCCAGCAGCCAAGGGGTTGCGGGACAGGGATACACCGGGGAGCTGTTTTTT,CASSQGVAGQGYTGELFF
TRBV27,15,NA,TRBD1,TRBJ1-6,TGTGCCAGCAGTAGAGGACAGGGCCCCAATTCACCCCTCCACTTT,CASSRGQGPNSPLHF
TRBV5-1,13,NA,NA,TRBJ2-5,TGCGCCAGCAGCCCCGGGGCCCGGGAGACCCAGTACTTC,CASSPGARETQYF
TRBV6-2/TRBV6-3,13,NA,TRBD2,TRBJ2-7,TGTGCCAGCAGTACTAGCGGGGTCTACGAGCAGTACTTC,CASSTSGVYEQYF
TRBV3-1/TRBV3-2,11,few,NA,TRBJ2-7,TGTGCCAGCAGCCAGTCCTACGAGCAGTACTTC,CASSQSYEQYF
TRBV6-5,13,NA,NA,TRBJ2-5,TGTGCCAGCACCCGAGACCCTCGGCAGACCCAGTACTTC,CASTRDPRQTQYF
TRBV2,14,NA,NA,TRBJ2-3,TGTGCCAGCAGTGACTGGCAGGACCCAGATACGCAGTATTTT,CASSDWQDPDTQYF
TRBV7-2,15,NA,TRBD1,TRBJ1-3,TGTGCCAGCAGCCCTAGGACAGGGGCTGGAAACACCATATATTTT,CASSPRTGAGNTIYF
TRBV29-1,13,once,NA,TRBJ1-5,TGCAGCGTTCTCTTTGCGGTCAATCAGCCCCAGCATTTT,CSVLFAVNQPQHF
TRBV4-3,17,NA,NA,TRBJ1-6,TGCGCCAGCAGCCAAGGGGCAGCGAGCTCCTATAATTCACCCCTCCACTTT,CASSQGAASSYNSPLHF
TRBV5-4,15,NA,NA,TRBJ2-5,TGTGCCAGCAGCGGGCTGGGAGAGCGACAAGAGACCCAGTACTTC,CASSGLGERQETQYF
TRBV7-9,15,NA,NA,TRBJ2-6,TGTGCCAGCAGCTTGGGGGAAGCTGGGGCCAACGTCCTGACTTTC,CASSLGEAGANVLTF
TRBV5-4,18,NA,TRBD1,TRBJ2-2,TGTGCCAGCAGCCAACTCGGGACAGGCCCTTCGAACACCGGGGAGCTGTTTTTT,CASSQLGTGPSNTGELFF